This entry lists 15 T cell receptor beta chains sequenced from one sample in a study of cytomegalovirus exposure and HLA in healthy donors. This PCR relied on a set of 60 Vbeta primers and 13 Jbeta primers. TCRdb's copy holds only in-frame clones and misses some; the assay was immunoSEQ multiplex PCR. The sample has more than 100,000 clones, about 81% seen once. Sequenced: PBMCs. The receptors come from a woman aged 45-65 years in good health and CMV-seropositive.

The genes are TRBV25-1 and TRBJ2-3; 13 bases agree with TRBD2. With 5 bases clipped from V and 2 bases from J, the junction kept 4 bases outside the gene matches. The CDR3 consists of 16 residues. Germline V gene sequence: CDR1 MGHDK, CDR2 SYGVNS. CDR3 sequence reads: CASSKGLAGSTDTQYF. The CDR3 DNA reads TGTGCCAGCAGTAAGGGACTAGCGGGATCCACAGATACGCAGTATTTT.

The chain uses TRBV6-4 and TRBJ1-1; tentative D call: TRBD1 (5 bases). Germline V gives CDR1 MRHNA, CDR2 SNTAGT. The CDR3 has 14 amino acids. With 6 bases removed from V and 1 base from J, the gap between germline ends came to 12 bases. CDR3 bases: TGTGCCAGCAGAGACACAGACAGGAACACTGAAGCTTTCTTT. Its translation: CASRDTDRNTEAFF.

The V and J genes are TRBV29-1 and TRBJ1-1; possible D gene TRBD1, 5 bases. Germline lookup yields CDR1 SQVTM and CDR2 ANQGSEA. This CDR3 spans 12 amino acids. Trimming shortened V by 6 bases and J by 3 bases, and 11 bases separated the two germline ends. This CDR3 reads CSVGRDYTEAFF. CDR3 nucleotide sequence: TGCAGCGTCGGCCGGGACTACACTGAAGCTTTCTTT.

This clone was found a few times. The chain carries TRBV19 and TRBJ2-7; perhaps TRBD1 as D (6 bases). CDR1 is LNHDA, CDR2 SQIVND, per germline (reference sequence). V was pared by 5 bases and J by 3 bases, with 17 bases between. This CDR3 has 15 residues. DNA for the CDR3: TGTGCCAGTAGTTCGTGGGCACAGGGTAACTACGAGCAGTACTTC. Encoded protein: CASSSWAQGNYEQYF.

V usage is TRBV4-2 and J usage is TRBJ2-5; 10 bases line up with TRBD2. Germline values: CDR1 LGHNA, CDR2 YNFKEQ. V dropped 1 base and J dropped 5; count of bases not matched to a gene: 10. CDR3 size: 17 residues. The CDR3 DNA follows: TGTGCCAGCAGCCAAGCTGGAGCGGGAGGGCCTGGGGAGACCCAGTACTTC. Protein: CASSQAGAGGPGETQYF.

This clone appeared a few times. The chain carries TRBV25-1 and TRBJ2-3; perhaps TRBD1 as D (6 bases). The germline V gene has CDR1 MGHDK and CDR2 SYGVNS. Trimming stripped 3 bases from V and 6 bases from J, with 13 bases between. The CDR3 loop spans 14 amino acids. The CDR3 coding sequence is TGTGCCAGCAGTGACTCCCAGGGGTCCGATACGCAGTATTTT. It encodes CASSDSQGSDTQYF.

J is TRBJ2-2 and V is TRBV7-2; TRBD2 might be the D (6 bases). The CDR3 contains 16 residues. Germline lookup yields CDR1 SGHTA and CDR2 FQGNSA. V dropped 2 bases and J dropped 1 base, with 11 bases sitting between them. The DNA for the CDR3 is TGTGCCAGCAGCTTAATGAGGCGGGGGAACACCGGGGAGCTGTTTTTT. This sequence encodes CASSLMRRGNTGELFF.

There are a few counts of this clone. The CDR3 nucleotides are TGTGCCAGCAGTGCGACACCTCAAGAGACCCAGTACTTC. Encoded protein: CASSATPQETQYF. The V and J genes are TRBV6-4 and TRBJ2-5; D uncertain. In germline, CDR1 is MRHNA, CDR2 SNTAGT. V was cut by 4 bases and J by 2 bases, with 8 bases left in between. This CDR3 is built from 13 residues.

The chain has TRBV29-1 and TRBJ2-2; 11 nucleotides align to TRBD2. The CDR3 length is 14 residues. Looked up from germline, CDR1 is SQVTM and CDR2 is ANQGSEA. The junction had 5 bases not matched to a gene; V was cut back by 4 bases and J by 7 bases. This chain's CDR3 is CSVALAGAVGELFF. The CDR3 DNA follows: TGCAGCGTTGCACTAGCGGGAGCGGTCGGGGAGCTGTTTTTT.

The gene calls are TRBV29-1 and TRBJ1-2; D remains unclear. The ends were cut back, 3 bases at V and 3 bases at J, with 14 bases in the middle. CDR1 and CDR2 from the germline V gene are SQVTM and ANQGSEA. The CDR3 is 14 residues long. Here the CDR3 DNA reads TGCAGCGTTGATCTCCCGAACAGAGACTATGGCTACACCTTC. The encoded protein is CSVDLPNRDYGYTF.

The sample holds a few counts of this clone. The chain couples TRBV12-5 to TRBJ2-1; 7 bases are a match to TRBD1. This CDR3 comprises 13 residues. With 6 bases clipped from V and 6 bases from J, the junction kept 5 bases outside the gene matches. The germline V gene encodes CDR1 LGHNT and CDR2 FRNRAP. CDR3 coding DNA: TGTGCTAGTGGCAATCGACAGGGCAATGAGCAGTTCTTC. Translating it yields CASGNRQGNEQFF.

V usage is TRBV4-2 and J usage is TRBJ2-1; unclear D gene. CDR3 size: 13 residues. The germline V gene has CDR1 LGHNA and CDR2 YNFKEQ. V lost 5 bases, J lost 5 bases, and 10 bases lay in between. The DNA of the CDR3 is TGTGCCAGCAGCTCCCGGTCCCACAATGAGCAGTTCTTC. Translating it yields CASSSRSHNEQFF.

The V and J genes are TRBV27 and TRBJ2-7, with a possible D match to TRBD2 (6 bases). This CDR3 contains 13 residues. Looked up from germline, CDR1 is MNHEY and CDR2 is SMNVEV (reference sequence). V lost 5 bases and J 7 bases, leaving 15 bases between the germline ends. The CDR3 DNA follows: TGTGCCAGCAGTCAAGCTGGAGGGCTAGAGCAGTACTTC. Protein sequence: CASSQAGGLEQYF.

The V gene is TRBV11-3, the J gene TRBJ2-3; 7 bases map to TRBD2. The CDR3 is 16 amino acids. The trim removed 1 base at V and 1 base at J, leaving 5 bases unmatched. Looked up from germline, CDR1 is SGHNT and CDR2 is YENEEA. The CDR3 is CASSLGREYGTDTQYF. CDR3 DNA sequence: TGTGCCAGCAGCTTAGGGCGGGAGTACGGCACAGATACGCAGTATTTT.

The chain carries TRBV5-4 and TRBJ1-2; D call uncertain. V was pared by 5 bases and J by 2 bases, with 10 bases between. The germline V gene encodes CDR1 SGHNT and CDR2 YYREEE (reference sequence). This CDR3 is 13 amino acids long. The DNA for the CDR3 is TGTGCCAGCAGTCCCGATCGGAACTATGGCTACACCTTC. It specifies CASSPDRNYGYTF. The whole variable domain, filled in from reference TRBV5-4 and TRBJ1-2, reads ETGVTQSPTHLIKTRGQQVTLRCSSQSGHNTVSWYQQALGQGPQFIFQYYREEENGRGNFPPRFSGLQFPNYSSELNVNALELDDSALYLCASSPDRNYGYTFGSGTRLTVV.